Shown below are 5 T cell receptor beta chains from a single sample sequenced in a study of early T cells in non-severe SARS-CoV-2 infection. Each CDR3 protein is one row after TCRdb ran MiXCR on the 5' RACE reads. The repertoire holds more than 45,000 distinct CDR3 sequences, with around 12% as singletons. Input material: whole blood. These receptors originate from an adult who was a healthcare worker with PCR-confirmed SARS-CoV-2 infection or an uninfected control (not recorded which).

This clonotype was seen only a few times. The chain joins TRBV5-1 to TRBJ2-7; 9 bases are shared with TRBD2. The CDR3 is 14 residues long. V gave up 5 bases and J gave up 2 bases; unmatched junction bases: 5. CDR1 is SGHRS, CDR2 YFSETQ, per germline. The CDR3 coding sequence is TGCGCCAGCAGTACTAGCGGGCCTCCCTACGAGCAGTACTTC. Protein: CASSTSGPPYEQYF. The complete variable domain, with remaining parts taken from reference TRBV5-1 and TRBJ2-7, reads KAGVTQTPRYLIKTRGQQVTLSCSPISGHRSVSWYQQTPGQGLQFLFEYFSETQRNKGNFPGRFSGRQFSNSRSEMNVSTLELGDSALYLCASSTSGPPYEQYFGPGTRLTVT.

In its sample, this clonotype was seen many times. The chain employs TRBV2 and TRBJ2-2, with TRBD1 as a possible D gene (6 bases). The CDR3 sequence is 14 residues long. V was cut by 5 bases and J by 7 bases, with 14 bases left in between. The V gene's germline CDR1 is SNHLY and CDR2 FYNNEI. The CDR3 region has the DNA TGTGCCAGCAGTTTAAGTACAGGGAGCGGGGAGCTGTTTTTT. Translated: CASSLSTGSGELFF.

This clonotype was observed many times. V gene TRBV28 combines with J gene TRBJ1-6; no reliable D call. The CDR3 is made up of 13 amino acids. CDR1 is MDHEN, CDR2 SYDVKM, per germline. Trimming took 3 bases from V and 9 from J, leaving 9 bases between them. CDR3 in DNA: TGTGCCAGCAGTTTCGGGAGAGGTTCACCCCTCCACTTT. It specifies CASSFGRGSPLHF.

This clonotype has a count of ten or more. This chain joins TRBV18 and TRBJ2-3; D call uncertain. Trimming cost V 5 bases and J 2 bases, with 8 bases left between them. In germline, CDR1 is KGHSH, CDR2 LQKENI. The CDR3 spans 13 residues. The CDR3 region is CASSSGATDTQYF. CDR3 bases: TGTGCCAGCTCATCGGGTGCCACAGATACGCAGTATTTT.

This clonotype was observed at least ten times. V gene TRBV7-6 combines with J gene TRBJ2-7; possible D gene TRBD1, 6 bases. The V gene's germline CDR1 is SGHVS and CDR2 FNYEAQ. This CDR3 contains 17 residues. The V end lost 5 bases, the J end lost 1 base, and 21 bases lay between the germline ends. The CDR3 coding sequence is TGTGCCAGCAGCCCCGCGCTGGGGGCCTTGACATCCTACGAGCAGTACTTC. It encodes CASSPALGALTSYEQYF.